The 31 T cell receptor beta chains presented below share a single source sample, sequenced in a study of vaccination effects on CD4 cells after COVID-19. These receptors' antigens are unknown. Clones were sequenced by immunoSEQ multiplex PCR, and TCRdb holds only the in-frame ones, with some missing. The table lists roughly 42,000 clones, roughly two thirds of them singletons. Antigen-specific CD4+ T cell clonotypes were called by their expansion after viral peptide-pool culture in ViraFEST. The culture ran for 9 to 11 days, and then CD4+ T cells were isolated. In the vaccine recipients, nucleocapsid antibodies were negative and there was no prior SARS-CoV-2 infection. Sample: CD4+ T cells from PBMCs cultured with HCoV-OC43 spike peptides, taken before COVID-19 vaccination. Noted subset: HCoV-OC43 spike overlapping peptide pool stimulation. The receptors shown here come from a human donor who received a COVID-19 vaccine.

The chain couples TRBV18 to TRBJ2-5; no firm D call. Germline lookup yields CDR1 KGHSH and CDR2 LQKENI. The CDR3 contains 13 residues. Trimming stripped 2 bases from V and 5 bases from J, with 9 bases between. The CDR3 nucleotides are TGTGCCAGCTCACCAAGGGTTGGGGAGACCCAGTACTTC. This codes for CASSPRVGETQYF.

This chain uses TRBV7-8 with TRBJ2-7; no definite D call. CDR1 and CDR2 (germline): SGHVS, FQNEAQ. Trimming pared 8 bases from V and 0 bases from J, leaving 14 bases between. The CDR3 totals 14 residues. CDR3 in DNA: TGTGCCAGCGTAATGGACGGCTACTCCTACGAGCAGTACTTC. Translated: CASVMDGYSYEQYF. The full variable domain, with the rest looked up from reference TRBV7-8 and TRBJ2-7, is GAGVSQSPRYKVAKRGQDVALRCDPISGHVSLFWYQQALGQGPEFLTYFQNEAQLDKSGLPSDRFFAERPEGSVSTLKIQRTQQEDSAVYLCASVMDGYSYEQYFGPGTRLTVT.

This clone came up a few times. The chain combines TRBV6-5 with TRBJ1-4; unclear D gene. Germline loops: CDR1 MNHEY, CDR2 SVGAGI. The CDR3 sequence is 13 residues long. Trimming took 2 bases from V and 8 from J, leaving 9 bases between them. The CDR3 sequence: CASSYSGNEKLFF. The CDR3 DNA reads as TGTGCCAGCAGTTACAGTGGAAACGAAAAACTGTTTTTT.

The J gene is TRBJ2-7, the V gene TRBV3-1 (or the pseudogene TRBV3-2); perhaps TRBD1 as D (6 bases). CDR1 is LGHDT and CDR2 is YNNKEL in the germline V gene (reference sequence). CDR3 length: 14 residues. V was trimmed by 4 bases and J by 0 bases, leaving 10 bases between them. In DNA, the CDR3 is TGTGCCAGCAGCCGAACAGGGTCCTCCTACGAGCAGTACTTC. Residues: CASSRTGSSYEQYF.

The chain couples TRBV30 to TRBJ1-5, with 8 bases fitting TRBD1. The CDR3 sequence is 14 residues long. Trimming took 0 bases from V and 7 from J; bases not matched to a gene: 5. In germline, CDR1 is GTSNPN, CDR2 SVGIG (reference sequence). Here the CDR3 reads CAWSVLQGEQPQHF. The CDR3 DNA sequence: TGTGCCTGGAGTGTTCTACAGGGGGAACAGCCCCAGCATTTT.

V gene TRBV19 combines with J gene TRBJ1-3; a weak D match, TRBD1 (5 bases). The CDR3 is 16 amino acids. Trimming cost V 3 bases and J 0 bases, with 12 bases left between them. Germline-derived CDR1 and CDR2 are LNHDA and SQIVND (reference sequence). The CDR3 region has the DNA TGTGCCAGTAGTATCAAGGGGCCGAGCTCTGGAAACACCATATATTTT. Residues: CASSIKGPSSGNTIYF.

The chain is built from TRBV28 and TRBJ1-4; D gene ambiguous. Trimming removed 5 bases at V and 4 bases at J, with 5 bases between. This CDR3 is built from 12 residues. Germline CDR1 is MDHEN and CDR2 is SYDVKM. The CDR3 loop is CASSDNNEKLFF. CDR3 coding DNA: TGTGCCAGCAGTGACAATAATGAAAAACTGTTTTTT.

The chain has TRBV2 and TRBJ1-4; 7 bases align to TRBD1. After removal of 7 bases from V and 1 base from J, the junction contained 3 bases not matched to a gene. The germline gives CDR1 SNHLY, CDR2 FYNNEI. CDR3 size: 14 residues. Here the CDR3 DNA reads TGTGCCAGCATCCAGGGGGGAACTAATGAAAAACTGTTTTTT. Its protein is CASIQGGTNEKLFF.

The rearrangement links TRBV9 to TRBJ2-7; TRBD1 agrees at 7 bases. Trimming cost V 4 bases and J 2 bases; bases outside gene matches: 6. Germline CDR1 reads SGDLS; CDR2 reads YYNGEE. CDR3 length: 14 amino acids. Here the CDR3 reads CASSTDRKTYEQYF. CDR3 bases: TGTGCCAGCAGCACGGACAGGAAGACCTACGAGCAGTACTTC. Full variable domain (missing parts from reference TRBV9 and TRBJ2-7): DSGVTQTPKHLITATGQRVTLRCSPRSGDLSVYWYQQSLDQGLQFLIQYYNGEERAKGNILERFSAQQFPDLHSELNLSSLELGDSALYFCASSTDRKTYEQYFGPGTRLTVT.

The chain combines TRBV24-1 with TRBJ2-3; 9 bases are a match to TRBD2. The J segment lost 2 bases and the V segment lost 3 bases, leaving 5 bases of the junction unmatched. Germline V gives CDR1 KGHDR, CDR2 SFDVKD. CDR3 size: 16 residues. The CDR3 region is CATSDGRGGPTDTQYF. The CDR3 nucleotides read TGTGCCACCAGTGATGGGCGGGGGGGCCCCACAGATACGCAGTATTTT.

The chain links TRBV30 to TRBJ1-4; D is uncertain. The germline gives CDR1 GTSNPN, CDR2 SVGIG (reference sequence). The CDR3 covers 13 residues. V gave up 7 bases and J gave up 5 bases, with 14 bases separating them. Here the CDR3 DNA reads TGTGCCTCCTCCGGGCCCGGGAATGAAAAACTGTTTTTT. It codes for CASSGPGNEKLFF. The whole variable domain, filled in from reference TRBV30 and TRBJ1-4, reads SQTIHQWPATLVQPVGSPLSLECTVEGTSNPNLYWYRQAAGRGLQLLFYSVGIGQISSEVPQNLSASRPQDRQFILSSKKLLLSDSGFYLCASSGPGNEKLFFGSGTQLSVL.

The chain links TRBV7-8 to TRBJ1-2; TRBD1 agrees at 9 bases. V was pared by 2 bases and J by 8 bases, with 3 bases of the junction left unmatched. Germline V CDR1 and CDR2: SGHVS, FQNEAQ. The CDR3 consists of 13 residues. The DNA for the CDR3 is TGTGCCAGCAGCTTATCACAGGGGGCCGGCTACACCTTC. Translation: CASSLSQGAGYTF.

The CDR3 sequence: CASSRLPGTNTGELFF. The CDR3 DNA sequence: TGTGCCAGCAGCCGCCTGCCCGGGACTAACACCGGGGAGCTGTTTTTT. This chain uses TRBV4-2 with TRBJ2-2, with a tentative D call TRBD2 (6 bases). From germline, CDR1 is LGHNA and CDR2 YNFKEQ. This CDR3 comprises 16 residues. With 4 bases removed from V and 2 bases from J, the gap between germline ends came to 14 bases.

V gene TRBV28 combines with J gene TRBJ1-3; D is unresolved. CDR1 and CDR2 from the germline V gene are MDHEN and SYDVKM. Trimming shortened V by 2 bases and J by 0 bases, and 8 bases separated the two germline ends. This CDR3 spans 15 amino acids. The CDR3 coding sequence is TGTGCCAGCAGTTTAGGGTCCCACTCTGGAAACACCATATATTTT. Residues: CASSLGSHSGNTIYF.

This clone has a handful of counts. V usage is TRBV15 and J usage is TRBJ1-6; D unresolved. The germline V gene has CDR1 LNHNV and CDR2 YYDKDF (reference sequence). V was shortened by 5 bases and J by 7 bases, with 6 bases between the two germline ends. CDR3 length equals 12 residues. Written as DNA, the CDR3 is TGTGCCACCAGCTTACCCAATTCACCCCTCCACTTT. Protein sequence: CATSLPNSPLHF.

The chain couples TRBV28 to TRBJ1-1; TRBD1 is a possible D gene (5 bases). Germline V CDR1 and CDR2: MDHEN, SYDVKM. CDR3 size: 13 residues. Trimming shortened V by 5 bases and J by 8 bases, and 15 bases separated the two germline ends. DNA for the CDR3: TGTGCCAGCAGTGGGGCTGTTGTATCCGAAGCTTTCTTT. It codes for CASSGAVVSEAFF.

CDR3 protein: CASSQDPLGGTIYF. In DNA, the CDR3 is TGTGCCAGCAGCCAAGACCCCCTCGGGGGCACCATATATTTT. The genes are TRBV14 and TRBJ1-3, with D possibly being TRBD1 (5 bases). This CDR3 is 14 amino acids long. The V end was cut by 0 bases, the J end by 9 bases, with 12 bases between. Germline V gene lookup returns CDR1 SGHDN and CDR2 FVKESK.

This chain links TRBV6-2 or TRBV6-3 with TRBJ2-3; TRBD1 matches 7 bases. The length of the CDR3 is 14 residues. V lost 2 bases to trimming and J lost 2 bases; unmatched junction nucleotides: 1. Looked up from germline, CDR1 is MNHEY and CDR2 is SVGEGT. CDR3 bases: TGTGCCAGCAGTTACAGGGGGCTCACAGATACGCAGTATTTT. It yields the protein CASSYRGLTDTQYF.

The CDR3 protein is CASSLRLSSGNTIYF. CDR3 DNA sequence: TGTGCCAGCAGCCTACGTTTGAGCTCTGGAAACACCATATATTTT. The chain is built from TRBV5-8 and TRBJ1-3, with D unclear. Per the germline V gene, CDR1 is SGHTS and CDR2 is YDEGEE. This CDR3 comprises 15 residues. Trimming shortened V by 4 bases and J by 0 bases, and 11 bases separated the two germline ends.

A few counts support this clone. The chain links TRBV23-1 to TRBJ2-5; perhaps TRBD1 as D (6 bases). TRBV23-1 is designated an ORF whose function remains uncertain. This CDR3 has 17 amino acids. Trimming took 5 bases from V and 1 from J, leaving 20 bases between them. The CDR3 coding sequence is TGCGCCAGCAGTATCACAGGGAGTAGCGCGACCCAAGAGACCCAGTACTTC. Amino acids: CASSITGSSATQETQYF.

The chain recombines TRBV3-1 (or the pseudogene TRBV3-2) with TRBJ2-7, with D possibly TRBD1 on 8 matching bases. The V gene's germline CDR1 is LGHDT and CDR2 YNNKEL (reference sequence). CDR3 length: 16 amino acids. V shed 3 bases and J shed 4 bases, with 19 bases lying between them. The CDR3 here is CASSHGGGTGLYEQYF. The DNA of the CDR3 is TGTGCCAGCAGCCATGGGGGGGGGACAGGACTTTACGAGCAGTACTTC.

V usage is TRBV30 and J usage is TRBJ1-6, with D uncertain. CDR1 and CDR2 from the germline V gene are GTSNPN and SVGIG (reference sequence). Trimming shortened V by 3 bases and J by 1 base, and 10 bases separated the two germline ends. The CDR3 spans 15 residues. The CDR3 DNA sequence: TGTGCCTGGAGCGCTGGACCTTCCTATAATTCACCCCTCCACTTT. Translation gives CAWSAGPSYNSPLHF.

The rearrangement links TRBV5-1 to TRBJ2-7, with D perhaps TRBD2 (5 bases). With 2 bases removed from V and 3 bases from J, the gap between germline ends came to 9 bases. The CDR3 loop spans 13 amino acids. Per germline, CDR1 SGHRS and CDR2 YFSETQ. CDR3 sequence (DNA): TGCGCCAGCAGCTTCGGGGAACTCTACGAGCAGTACTTC. The encoded protein is CASSFGELYEQYF.

The V and J genes are TRBV28 and TRBJ2-7; 8 bases align to TRBD1. Losses at the gene ends were 6 bases for V and 1 base for J; bases not matched to a gene: 5. CDR1 is MDHEN, CDR2 SYDVKM, per germline. This CDR3 contains 14 residues. Written as DNA, the CDR3 is TGTGCCAGCAGCAAGGGACAGGCTTCCTACGAGCAGTACTTC. Translated, it gives CASSKGQASYEQYF.

The chain couples TRBV5-1 to TRBJ2-7; TRBD2 is a possible D gene (6 bases). The V end was cut by 0 bases, the J end by 2 bases, with 6 bases between. CDR1 is SGHRS, CDR2 YFSETQ, per germline. The CDR3 extends over 13 amino acids. The CDR3 DNA reads TGCGCCAGCAGCTTGGGCGGGACCTACGAGCAGTACTTC. Its protein is CASSLGGTYEQYF.

The chain joins TRBV2 to TRBJ2-2, with a possible D match to TRBD1 (6 bases). V shed 7 bases and J shed 4 bases, with 10 bases lying between them. The CDR3 loop spans 13 amino acids. Germline CDR1 and CDR2: SNHLY and FYNNEI. The CDR3 DNA reads as TGTGCCAGCAACCAGGGGACCACCGGGGAGCTGTTTTTT. Protein: CASNQGTTGELFF. The variable domain in full, completed from reference TRBV2 and TRBJ2-2, reads EPEVTQTPSHQVTQMGQEVILRCVPISNHLYFYWYRQILGQKVEFLVSFYNNEISEKSEIFDDQFSVERPDGSNFTLKIRSTKLEDSAMYFCASNQGTTGELFFGEGSRLTVL.

The V gene is TRBV18, the J gene TRBJ2-3; D may match TRBD1 or TRBD2 (5 bases each). This CDR3 region has 15 residues. CDR1 KGHSH and CDR2 LQKENI come from the germline V gene. Trimming shortened V by 3 bases and J by 2 bases, and 12 bases separated the two germline ends. DNA of the CDR3: TGTGCCAGCTCACCCGGGACCCCTGACACAGATACGCAGTATTTT. It specifies CASSPGTPDTDTQYF.

The V and J genes are TRBV29-1 and TRBJ2-2, with D possibly TRBD2 on 5 matching bases. CDR1 and CDR2 from the germline V gene are SQVTM and ANQGSEA. This CDR3 is built from 13 residues. V was shortened by 7 bases and J by 5 bases, with 14 bases between the two germline ends. The CDR3 protein is CSAREPRTGELFF. The CDR3, as DNA: TGCAGCGCCCGGGAACCCCGAACCGGGGAGCTGTTTTTT.

This clone was seen a single time. The genes are TRBV5-4 and TRBJ1-3, with D unclear. Germline assignment: CDR1 SGHNT and CDR2 YYREEE (reference sequence). The V end lost 4 bases, the J end lost 1 base, and 12 bases lay between the germline ends. This CDR3 has 15 residues. The DNA for the CDR3 is TGTGCCAGCAGCCGGCGCATGGGGTCTGGAAACACCATATATTTT. Protein product: CASSRRMGSGNTIYF.

The rearrangement joins TRBV28 to TRBJ2-7; D is unresolved. Germline assignment: CDR1 MDHEN and CDR2 SYDVKM. Trimming removed 2 bases from V and 10 bases from J, with 12 bases in between. The CDR3 has 12 residues. The CDR3 reads CASSLLGQAQYF. The CDR3 coding sequence is TGTGCCAGCAGTTTACTGGGTCAGGCTCAGTACTTC.

The chain has TRBV5-1 and TRBJ2-1, with D unresolved. Germline loops: CDR1 SGHRS, CDR2 YFSETQ. V was cut by 0 bases and J by 4 bases, with 17 bases left in between. This CDR3 contains 17 residues. CDR3 sequence: CASSLGMSRRPYNEQFF. DNA of the CDR3: TGCGCCAGCAGCTTGGGGATGAGTAGAAGACCTTACAATGAGCAGTTCTTC.